This TCR beta chain was documented in a study of T-cell memory formation after mild COVID-19. Study-level information: Clustering of TCRs was largely donor specific. Overall study findings and caveats: Day 15 to 85 contracting clones showed balanced CD4/CD8; later expanders leaned CD4+. Cross-reactive memory appears to have joined, as suggested by some responding clones showing up in pre-infection memory.

With respect to this clonotype: The antigen remains undetermined.

The V gene's germline CDR1 is SGHTS and CDR2 YDEGEE. Germline trimming cut 0 bases from V and 5 bases from J; bases unmatched to any gene: 5. The CDR3 is 15 residues long. TCRdb reprocessed the 5' RACE reads via MiXCR and lists one record per CDR3 protein. The repertoire holds 540,000 or so distinct CDR3 sequences, with approximately 20% as singletons. The sequenced sample was PBMCs or a T cell subset sorted from them (not recorded which). The V and J genes are TRBV5-8 and TRBJ2-7; 10 nucleotides align to TRBD2. The TCR originated in an adult woman who had mild COVID-19 (a few samples of this study predate the infection). Cell type and time point are not known. In DNA, the CDR3 is TGTGCCAGCAGCTTGGTTCTAGCGGGAGCCCACGAGCAGTACTTC. Its translation: CASSLVLAGAHEQYF.